This T cell receptor beta chain is from a study of beta chain features in type 1 diabetes (dated by TCRdb to the late 2010s). The study in broad terms: Mean age, gender distribution, total cell number and subset yield were not different between patients and healthy donors. A total of approximately 100 million sorted cells were examined across all samples, and the number of cells per subset was strongly correlated with RNA yield. The study compared the TCRB repertoires of sorted circulating CD4+ T cell subsets in recently diagnosed type 1 diabetes patients with those in matched healthy donors. Regulatory and stem cell-like memory subsets were obtained from only 8 patients and roughly 8 healthy donors, while naive and central memory subsets were obtained from all 30 or so donors.

All of the isolated RNA was reverse transcribed with the High Capacity cDNA Reverse Transcription Kit, so expressed TCRB transcripts were sequenced. Deep immunoSEQ sequencing was applied to naive, central memory and regulatory T cell samples, giving an average of approximately 4 million total reads per sample. After sorted cells were lysed in RLT buffer, RNA was extracted with DNase-treated RNeasy Micro or Mini kits, with the choice depending on cell number. To prevent cross-contamination, each cell subset was processed individually, whereas patient and healthy donor samples were processed jointly. Using the immunoSEQ multiplex PCR, TCRB sequences were amplified from cDNA into 87-bp fragments spanning the CDR3 region. Sequencing of the amplicons was done on the Illumina HiSeq platform. On the authors' methods: Synthetic template baselines were used to correct PCR bias computationally, reads within Hamming distance 2 were collapsed together, and singletons that could not be merged were discarded. Reads were aligned against IMGT so that V, D and J genes, CDR3 length and insertions or deletions at six rearrangement sites could be assigned. Within each subset, clonotype counts were normalized to the number of sorted cells before true diversity and Gini coefficients were calculated with the tcR R package. Repertoire sharing was quantified using the overlap coefficient calculated on TCRB nucleotide sequences. As a proxy for the pre-selection repertoire, out-of-frame TCRB sequences from naive cells were analyzed. Here the immuneACCESS table is served through TCRdb, limited to in-frame sequences with V and J called. Missing clones are a known gap in these copies; in checked studies unresolved V genes cover under half, and the rest lacks a known reason. D and trimming were read from the DNA, whereas the V and J calls and clone size are those reported in that table. This sample is represented by 200,000 to 250,000 clones; approximately 14% of them were singletons. The top ten clonotypes cover almost 0.02% of the sample.

Each donor gave one peripheral blood draw, averaging roughly 100 mL, which was collected into heparinised tubes. Using a panel that included CD45RO, CCR7, CD25, CD127, CD95 and CD27, naive, central memory, regulatory and stem cell-like memory CD4+ T cells were sorted on a BD FACSAria II. Purity was above 95% for every sorted population. PBMCs were separated immediately by Lymphoprep density gradient centrifugation and were stained directly, without being cultured. So that batch effects would be minimized, each experiment stained and sorted samples in pairs, pairing one healthy donor with one patient. The CDR3 holds 16 amino acids from the cysteine to the phenylalanine. Just CDR3 DNA is preserved here, 48 bases in frame from base 1. V lost 1 base and J lost 5 bases; the stretch between them is 17 bases long. Based on the germline V gene (reference sequence), the CDR1 and CDR2 sequences are MNHEY and SMNVEV.

Turning to this clone: Its antigen specificity is not known. Base quality data are lacking; no much larger clone is found one base away.

Results and caveats for the whole study, not just this receptor: Shorter templates might have been favored by PCR, but patient and control samples were amplified and corrected together, so both groups would have been affected equally by any skew. Naive, central memory and regulatory TCRB repertoires appeared to be more similar among patients than among healthy donors. At VDJ recombination sites, type 1 diabetes patients had fewer insertions and more deleted nucleotides, which implies abnormalities in thymic rearrangement. A moderate but significant shortening of TCRB CDR3 length was observed in type 1 diabetes patients in all four CD4+ subsets. Because the HLA sub-analyses included only small numbers of individuals, any influence of HLA type on TCRB rearrangement was left unresolved. Because cDNA was sequenced instead of genomic DNA, activated cells with high expression could be over-represented, although the groups did not differ in activation or CD3 levels.

The sample taken for sequencing was naive CD4+ T cells from blood. The cell subset or site label, read with the paper, signifies: true naive CD4+ T cells. This TCR derives from a young man with type 1 diabetes. Recombination joined TRBV27 with TRBJ1-1; D gene: possibly TRBD1, on 6 matching bases. The base sequence is TGTGCCAGCAGTTTATTGGCGGGGGGGCCAAGGACTGAAGCTTTCTTT. This codes for CASSLLAGGPRTEAFF.